The clone carrying this T cell receptor (beta chain) was counted at least ten times. The library put unique molecular identifiers onto individual cDNA molecules. TCRdb reprocessed the RACE reads via MiXCR and lists one record per CDR3 protein. The data show fewer than 50,000 distinct CDR3 sequences, 3.7% seen once. This specimen belongs to a study of human T cells and chemical hapten exposure. Regarding time point: healthy volunteer bleed at 6 weeks. The authors extracted total RNA from unfractionated whole blood. The TCR comes from a human donor in good health. Some clones in this sample may be carry-over from other donors' samples. The sequenced sample was whole blood.

The CDR3 DNA reads as TGCGCCAGCAGCTTGCCCCTGTGGGGACTAGCGGCGAGGCGGGAGAATACGCAGTATTTT. Residues: CASSLPLWGLAARRENTQYF. This rearrangement joins TRBV5-1 to TRBJ2-3, with 11 bases identical to TRBD2. The germline V gene has CDR1 SGHRS and CDR2 YFSETQ. There are 20 residues in the CDR3. V lost 1 base to trimming and J lost 7 bases; unmatched junction nucleotides: 20.